This is a list of T cell receptor beta chains from one sample in a study of read filtering for tumor transcriptome and immune sequencing. TCRdb independently ran MiXCR on the reads; one entry per CDR3 protein. Of 75,000 to 90,000 distinct CDR3 sequences in the sample, 9% to 15% are singletons; the top ten hold about 16%. Sequenced: a population of CD138-negative cells sorted from bone marrow. The receptors here all came from a donor aged 40 or over with multiple myeloma. Each CDR3 is given with its conserved first and last residue. Each record gives: D gene, V gene, J gene, clone size, CDR3 protein, CDR3 DNA. A D gene is named only where the DNA matches it firmly. Clone size is given for some rows only: seen once, a few or many times, or a class if the clone is expanded.

TRBD2	TRBV20-1	TRBJ2-1	NA	CSAPGTSGSGVEQFF	TGCAGTGCTCCTGGGACTAGCGGGAGCGGGGTTGAGCAGTTCTTC
NA	TRBV9	TRBJ2-7	many	CASSVGTGASYEQYF	TGTGCCAGCAGCGTAGGAACCGGGGCCTCCTACGAGCAGTACTTC
NA	TRBV18	TRBJ2-2	many	CASSFLSPQGPNTGELFF	TGTGCCAGCTCATTCTTATCACCCCAGGGACCGAACACCGGGGAGCTGTTTTTT
NA	TRBV9	TRBJ2-1	few	CASSVDLWNEQFF	TGTGCCAGCAGCGTAGATTTGTGGAATGAGCAGTTCTTC
NA	TRBV12-3/TRBV12-4	TRBJ2-2	many	CASRAGSNTGELFF	TGTGCCAGCCGCGCGGGCTCGAACACCGGGGAGCTGTTTTTT
NA	TRBV5-1	TRBJ2-5	many	CASSLAGQAAQTQYF	TGCGCCAGCAGCTTAGCGGGACAGGCCGCACAGACCCAGTACTTC
TRBD2	TRBV10-3	TRBJ2-1	many	CAISESSGKPHEQFF	TGTGCCATCAGTGAGTCCAGCGGGAAGCCACATGAGCAGTTCTTC
TRBD2	TRBV2	TRBJ2-1	many	CASNLGTSGSQWF	TGTGCCAGCAACCTAGGGACTAGCGGGAGTCAGTGGTTC
NA	TRBV20-1	TRBJ1-1	many	CSAPDRRNTEAFF	TGCAGTGCGCCGGACAGAAGGAACACTGAAGCTTTCTTT
NA	TRBV29-1	TRBJ2-3	few	CSVSRLGKNRTDTQYF	TGCAGCGTTAGCCGACTAGGGAAGAATCGAACAGATACGCAGTATTTT
TRBD2	TRBV7-2	TRBJ2-2	many	CASSSSGGTGELFF	TGTGCCAGCAGCTCGTCGGGGGGCACCGGGGAGCTGTTTTTT
TRBD1	TRBV19	TRBJ2-1	many	CASSIPGQGAYNEQFF	TGTGCCAGTAGTATACCGGGACAGGGGGCCTACAATGAGCAGTTCTTC
TRBD1	TRBV24-1	TRBJ2-1	many	CATSTAGGFNEQFF	TGTGCCACCAGTACAGCAGGGGGTTTCAATGAGCAGTTCTTC
NA	TRBV27	TRBJ2-7	many	CASSAYYEQYF	TGTGCCAGCAGTGCCTACTACGAGCAGTACTTC
NA	TRBV20-1	TRBJ1-5	many	CSARVNNQPQHF	TGCAGTGCTAGGGTAAATAATCAGCCCCAGCATTTT
NA	TRBV7-9	TRBJ2-7	many	CASSSHYEQYF	TGTGCCAGCAGTTCCCACTACGAGCAGTACTTC
NA	TRBV19	TRBJ1-4	many	CASSIAGGYEKLFF	TGTGCCAGTAGTATTGCCGGGGGTTACGAAAAACTGTTTTTT
NA	TRBV19	TRBJ1-5	NA	CASSIDLQHWHF	TGTGCCAGTAGTATAGATCTACAGCATTGGCATTTT
TRBD2	TRBV3-1	TRBJ2-7	many	CASSQAGLAGAGEQYF	TGTGCCAGCAGCCAAGCAGGACTAGCGGGAGCGGGCGAGCAGTACTTC
TRBD2	TRBV6-5	TRBJ2-2	few	CASKEGGRNTGELFF	TGTGCCAGCAAGGAGGGAGGGAGAAACACCGGGGAGCTGTTTTTT
NA	TRBV18	TRBJ1-5	many	CASSPDSLQPQHF	TGTGCCAGCTCACCGGACAGTCTTCAGCCCCAGCATTTT
TRBD2	TRBV5-4	TRBJ2-1	many	CASSSVAGARNEQFF	TGTGCCAGCAGCTCTGTAGCGGGAGCTCGCAATGAGCAGTTCTTC
NA	TRBV13	TRBJ2-5	NA	CASSLGNQETQYF	TGTGCCAGCAGCTTAGGAAACCAAGAGACCCAGTACTTC
NA	TRBV9	TRBJ2-6	many	CASSGRIDPTSGANVLTF	TGTGCCAGCAGCGGCAGAATAGATCCGACCTCTGGGGCCAACGTCCTGACTTTC
TRBD1	TRBV25-1	TRBJ1-3	NA	CASSDEPRGPGNTIYF	TGTGCCAGCAGCGACGAGCCCAGGGGGCCTGGAAACACCATATATTTT
NA	TRBV20-1	TRBJ2-3	many	CSARSLASSTDTQYF	TGCAGTGCTAGGTCCCTGGCCAGTAGCACAGATACGCAGTATTTT
NA	TRBV6-1	TRBJ2-2	many	CASSEAVYVSRTGELFF	TGTGCCAGCAGTGAAGCGGTTTACGTATCCCGCACCGGGGAGCTGTTTTTT
TRBD2	TRBV19	TRBJ2-1	many	CAVGGRGRIEQFF	TGTGCCGTAGGAGGGAGGGGCAGGATTGAGCAGTTCTTC
TRBD1	TRBV5-1	TRBJ2-7	many	CASSPDRVRYEQYF	TGCGCCAGCAGCCCGGACAGGGTTCGGTACGAGCAGTACTTC
NA	TRBV7-3	TRBJ2-1	many	CASSLGRTSYNEQFF	TGTGCCAGCAGCTTAGGAAGGACCTCCTACAATGAGCAGTTCTTC
TRBD2	TRBV5-1	TRBJ2-5	many	CASRPGLAGRVTQYF	TGCGCCAGCAGACCGGGACTAGCGGGACGGGTCACCCAGTACTTC
TRBD2	TRBV20-1	TRBJ2-3	many	CSARDLFSGSTDTQYF	TGCAGTGCTAGAGATCTCTTTAGCGGGAGTACAGATACGCAGTATTTT
TRBD1	TRBV20-1	TRBJ1-5	many	CSATTGGNQPQHF	TGCAGTGCTACGACAGGGGGCAATCAGCCCCAGCATTTT
NA	TRBV6-5	TRBJ2-2	many	CASSAGGTGELFF	TGTGCCAGCAGTGCCGGCGGCACCGGGGAGCTGTTTTTT
TRBD1	TRBV10-3	TRBJ2-2	many	CAITGTGNTGELFF	TGTGCCATCACTGGGACAGGGAACACCGGGGAGCTGTTTTTT
NA	TRBV11-3	TRBJ2-1	many	CASSLRSGGAFNEQFF	TGTGCCAGCAGTTTGCGTAGCGGAGGGGCATTCAATGAGCAGTTCTTC
NA	TRBV19	TRBJ2-7	few	CASSRRAVTNYEQYF	TGTGCCAGTAGCCGGAGGGCGGTGACGAACTACGAGCAGTACTTC
NA	TRBV5-1	TRBJ2-7	many	CASSLGTLSYEQYF	TGCGCCAGCAGCTTGGGGACTCTGTCCTACGAGCAGTACTTC
NA	TRBV10-2	TRBJ2-5	few	CASSPTGSLQETQYF	TGCGCCAGCAGCCCCACAGGATCCCTACAAGAGACCCAGTACTTC
NA	TRBV7-3	TRBJ1-6	many	CASSNDRFGYYNSPLHF	TGTGCCAGCAGCAATGACAGGTTCGGATACTATAATTCACCCCTCCACTTT
NA	TRBV27	TRBJ2-5	NA	CASSPPGPSQETQYF	TGTGCCAGCAGTCCACCGGGACCCAGCCAAGAGACCCAGTACTTC
TRBD2	TRBV11-2	TRBJ2-5	many	CASSSSGTTEETQYF	TGTGCCAGCAGCTCTTCCGGGACTACCGAAGAGACCCAGTACTTC
TRBD2	TRBV5-1	TRBJ2-7	many	CASSAGVLAGGLPYEQYF	TGCGCCAGCAGCGCTGGTGTCCTAGCGGGAGGCCTCCCCTACGAGCAGTACTTC
TRBD2	TRBV12-3/TRBV12-4	TRBJ2-3	many	CASSRESPDTQYF	TGTGCCAGCTCGCGGGAGTCCCCGGATACGCAGTATTTT
TRBD2	TRBV20-1	TRBJ2-7	many	CSGGLTYEQYF	TGCAGTGGGGGACTAACCTACGAGCAGTACTTC
NA	TRBV29-1	TRBJ2-3	NA	CSPQGSMGTDTQYF	TGCAGCCCCCAAGGGAGCATGGGCACAGATACGCAGTATTTT
NA	TRBV12-3/TRBV12-4	TRBJ1-5	many	CASSQNHAVGQPQHF	TGTGCCAGCAGTCAAAACCATGCCGTAGGTCAGCCCCAGCATTTT
NA	TRBV19	TRBJ2-2	NA	CASSIGPNTGELFF	TGTGCCAGTAGTATAGGTCCTAACACCGGGGAGCTGTTTTTT
TRBD2	TRBV6-2/TRBV6-3	TRBJ2-1	many	CASLAGDLYNEQFF	TGTGCCAGCTTAGCGGGAGATTTGTACAATGAGCAGTTCTTC
TRBD1	TRBV20-1	TRBJ1-1	many	CSADGQGSAEAFF	TGCAGTGCCGACGGACAGGGTAGCGCTGAAGCTTTCTTT
TRBD1	TRBV3-1	TRBJ2-4	medium-sized	CASSPRGQGGAKNIQYF	TGTGCCAGCAGCCCACGGGGACAGGGGGGAGCCAAAAACATTCAGTACTTC
NA	TRBV29-1	TRBJ1-5	many	CSVRAGSVGQPQHF	TGCAGCGTGAGGGCCGGGAGTGTGGGTCAGCCCCAGCATTTT
NA	TRBV3-1	TRBJ2-5	few	CASSQKSWPGVETQYF	TGTGCCAGCAGCCAAAAATCCTGGCCAGGGGTGGAGACCCAGTACTTC
NA	TRBV20-1	TRBJ1-1	many	CSAESGARAEAFF	TGCAGTGCCGAATCGGGGGCTCGGGCTGAAGCTTTCTTT
NA	TRBV5-6	TRBJ1-1	many	CASRQTGTGNTEAFF	TGTGCCAGCAGGCAGACCGGGACGGGGAACACTGAAGCTTTCTTT